The rows below give T cell receptor beta chains drawn from one sample of a study of PD-1 blockade in classical Hodgkin lymphoma. Repertoires were generated with immunoSEQ multiplex PCR, while TCRdb's copy carries only in-frame clones and drops some. The sample has fewer than 65,000 clones; roughly nine tenths are singletons. Here the sequenced sample was peripheral blood mononuclear cells (PBMCs), taken at baseline. These receptors were taken from a human donor with classical Hodgkin lymphoma. CDR3s include the opening cysteine and the closing phenylalanine or tryptophan. Each record gives: D gene, clone size, V gene, CDR3 protein. A D gene is named only where the DNA matches it firmly. Where a row states a size, it is once, few, many or the class of an expanded clone; other rows omit it.

D: TRBD1
size: -
V: TRBV11-2
CDR3: CASSLPEDRPGRGTDTQYF

D: -
size: -
V: TRBV2
CDR3: CASRMGLGGAYGYTF

D: -
size: -
V: TRBV14
CDR3: CASSQGYEQYF

D: -
size: -
V: TRBV5-1
CDR3: CASSLAGYGNTIYF

D: TRBD2
size: -
V: TRBV30
CDR3: CAWTSIGGGYETQYF

D: TRBD1
size: few
V: TRBV10-3
CDR3: CAISDPGTGIYGYTF

D: -
size: -
V: TRBV2
CDR3: CASSVGLRETQYF

D: -
size: -
V: TRBV2
CDR3: CASIAAPQGYTF

D: TRBD2
size: -
V: TRBV5-1
CDR3: CASSLELAGAADTQYF

D: TRBD1
size: -
V: TRBV2
CDR3: CASTQGAGYEQYF

D: TRBD2
size: -
V: TRBV4-1
CDR3: CASSPLAGGLTDTQYF

D: -
size: -
V: TRBV2
CDR3: CASSDPGTSYEQYF

D: -
size: -
V: TRBV6-1
CDR3: CASSEDWQRPYGYTF

D: -
size: -
V: TRBV19
CDR3: CASSIVGGLTEAFF

D: -
size: -
V: TRBV11-2
CDR3: CASSLEWGRNQPQHF

D: -
size: -
V: TRBV19
CDR3: CASSIGTVTEAFF

D: -
size: once
V: TRBV18
CDR3: CASSPPAGGNTIYF

D: -
size: -
V: TRBV7-9
CDR3: CASSLVVPYRATNEKLFF

D: TRBD2
size: -
V: TRBV4-1
CDR3: CASSQTGGTLDTQYF

D: TRBD1
size: -
V: TRBV4-1
CDR3: CASSLITGGDNQPQHF

D: TRBD2
size: -
V: TRBV5-4
CDR3: CASSPRLAGTQETQYF

D: -
size: -
V: TRBV7-9
CDR3: CASSSSRGLDSPLHF

D: -
size: -
V: TRBV5-1
CDR3: CASSLGGSGGYTF

D: -
size: -
V: TRBV7-9
CDR3: CASSPPGHQPQHF

D: TRBD1
size: -
V: TRBV2
CDR3: CASSLQGPGSGEAFF

D: TRBD1
size: -
V: TRBV5-1
CDR3: CASSLGTGIGTDTQYF

D: -
size: -
V: TRBV7-2
CDR3: CASSKAYGYNEQFF

D: -
size: -
V: TRBV30
CDR3: CAWSEGRGVFGQPQHF

D: -
size: few
V: TRBV19
CDR3: CASSIQGPQRSQPQHF

D: -
size: -
V: TRBV29-1
CDR3: CSVGEGNTGELFF

D: -
size: -
V: TRBV27
CDR3: CASSLGASGVNTEAFF

D: -
size: once
V: TRBV7-2
CDR3: CASSTAGARKGYTF

D: -
size: -
V: TRBV6-5
CDR3: CASSYSWAGEKLFF

D: -
size: -
V: TRBV30
CDR3: CGFALQAAGRDGYTF

D: TRBD2
size: -
V: TRBV7-6
CDR3: CASSRGLAGAISSYEQYF

D: -
size: -
V: TRBV2
CDR3: CASSVGRPIGSPLHF

D: -
size: -
V: TRBV5-4
CDR3: CASSRDPTHGGELFF

D: TRBD1
size: -
V: TRBV30
CDR3: CAIRTGDGYTF

D: TRBD1
size: -
V: TRBV5-1
CDR3: CASSQGQPYGYTF

D: TRBD1
size: -
V: TRBV4-1
CDR3: CASSQGIDREDQPQHF

D: -
size: -
V: TRBV6-1
CDR3: CASSEGRGGGDNEQFF

D: -
size: -
V: TRBV23-1
CDR3: CASSQVSSGNTIYF

D: -
size: -
V: TRBV14
CDR3: CASSQSGATTDTQYF

D: TRBD1
size: once
V: TRBV30
CDR3: CAWSIPVRTGGRWLEKLFF